This T cell receptor beta chain was captured in a study of T cell responses to AZD1222 COVID-19 vaccine. Overall study context: Second-dose intervals of approximately 4 or approximately 12 weeks were pooled.

Findings and limits, study-wide: The number of AZD1222 recipients seropositive at baseline was only 6 or 7.

The table came from immunoSEQ multiplex PCR; TCRdb's copy has only in-frame clones and leaves some out. In the table there are some 150,000 clones, around 91% of which are singletons. For this clone: Its antigen is not identified. At the DNA level, this CDR3 is encoded by other sequences in the same sample as well.

This TCR came from an adult in good health. Sequencing was performed on peripheral blood, taken on day 0 of AZD1222 vaccination.

The CDR3 reads CASSQVDRPNTEAFF. The CDR3 DNA reads as TGCGCCAGCAGCCAGGTGGACAGGCCGAACACTGAAGCTTTCTTT. The V and J genes are TRBV4-1 and TRBJ1-1; 7 positions agree with TRBD1. Germline V lookup: CDR1 MGHRA, CDR2 YSYEKL. The trim removed 3 bases at V and 1 base at J, leaving 5 bases unmatched. The CDR3 runs to 15 residues.